This T cell receptor (beta chain) originates from a study of shared clonotypes between healthy human individuals. CDR1 and CDR2 from the germline V gene are MDHEN and SYDVKM. With 1 base clipped from V and 7 bases from J, the junction kept 4 bases outside the gene matches. The CDR3 is 14 amino acids. Measured with immunoSEQ multiplex PCR; TCRdb has only the in-frame clones, and not every one. Here the sample spans fewer than 1.4 million clones, approximately 80% being singletons. The sequencing input was memory CD4+ T cells from PBMCs. The subset is: CD45RA-negative fraction. This rearrangement joins TRBV28 to TRBJ2-7; 10 nucleotides match TRBD2. The source of this sequence is a man between 18 and 35 years old in good health. Some clones in this sample may be carry-over from other donors' samples. The CDR3 loop reads CASSLFRAGGEQYF. Written as DNA, the CDR3 is TGTGCCAGCAGTTTATTTCGAGCGGGGGGGGAGCAGTACTTC.